The rows below give T cell receptor beta chains drawn from one sample of a study of Ad26.COV2.S vaccination and SARS-CoV-2 variants. Libraries were prepared by immunoSEQ multiplex PCR; TCRdb keeps only in-frame clonotypes and omits some of them. The sample contains 300,000 to 400,000 clones, 86% of which appear only once. Specimen: peripheral blood, collected in a trial of Ad26.COV2.S vaccine versus placebo. Receptors were obtained from a person between 18 and 59 years old who received the Ad26.COV2.S COVID-19 vaccine or a placebo. Both conserved end residues are trimmed from each CDR3.

j_call,v_call,cdr3_aa
TRBJ1-2,TRBV6-6,ASSPRSSANYGYT
TRBJ1-1,TRBV18,ASSPVTPNTEAF
TRBJ2-1,TRBV7-2,ASSLEGGASYNEQF
TRBJ1-3,TRBV7-9,ASSSRQASSGNTIY
TRBJ2-3,TRBV5-1,ASSLEGGAEDTQY
TRBJ1-2,TRBV5-6,ASSLLTGTDDGYT
TRBJ2-3,TRBV7-3,ASSFSGATDTQY
TRBJ1-1,TRBV20-1,SAAVNTEAF
TRBJ2-3,TRBV11-2,ASSSGTGHTDTQY
TRBJ1-1,TRBV5-5,ASSLAGRNRAGNTEAF
TRBJ2-3,TRBV11-2,ASSLADTQY
TRBJ1-1,TRBV10-2,ASHPSGWWTEAF
TRBJ1-6,TRBV5-6,ASSPGQGSTPLH
TRBJ1-5,TRBV2,ASRPGLSNQPQH
TRBJ2-1,TRBV20-1,SARVHEQF
TRBJ2-3,TRBV6-2/TRBV6-3,ASSSGTSTDTQY
TRBJ2-3,TRBV5-1,ASSFGRGTTDTQY
TRBJ1-3,TRBV19,ASSKGNSGNTIY
TRBJ1-5,TRBV24-1,AMPFRGPNQPQH
TRBJ1-1,TRBV14,ASSQDFGEGTEAF
TRBJ1-2,TRBV6-4,ASSRGPDYGYT
TRBJ2-1,TRBV20-1,SASSRGGASYNEQF
TRBJ2-3,TRBV18,ASSPYGGPTDTQY
TRBJ2-3,TRBV11-3,ASSPGFDRGGADTQY
TRBJ1-5,TRBV18,ASSPFSGNSNQPQH
TRBJ2-3,TRBV15,ATSRGGGQGTDTQY
TRBJ1-2,TRBV27,ASSSNSETGIYGYT
TRBJ1-4,TRBV18,ASSPRQGAVVEKLF
TRBJ1-2,TRBV6-5,ASTQKPQALYGYT
TRBJ2-7,TRBV27,ASSRAGALYEQY
TRBJ2-3,TRBV6-5,ASSRAPDTQY